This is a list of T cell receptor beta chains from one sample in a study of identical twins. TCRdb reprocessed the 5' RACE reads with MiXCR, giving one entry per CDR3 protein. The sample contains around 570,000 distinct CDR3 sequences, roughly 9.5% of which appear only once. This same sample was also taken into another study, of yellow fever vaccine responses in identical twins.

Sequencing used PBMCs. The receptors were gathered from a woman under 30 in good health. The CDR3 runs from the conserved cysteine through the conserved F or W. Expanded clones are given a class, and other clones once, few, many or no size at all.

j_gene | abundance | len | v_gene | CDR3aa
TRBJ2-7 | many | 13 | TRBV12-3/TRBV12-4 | CASSGTAPYEQYF
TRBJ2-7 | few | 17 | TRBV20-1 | CSANSNLLAGGLYEQYF
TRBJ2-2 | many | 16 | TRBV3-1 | CASSRPTGGGFGELFF
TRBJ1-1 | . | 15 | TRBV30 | CAWSTLRDSNTEAFF
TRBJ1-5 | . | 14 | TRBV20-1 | CSANAKGVNQPQHF
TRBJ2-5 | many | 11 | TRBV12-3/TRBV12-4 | CASFDQETQYF
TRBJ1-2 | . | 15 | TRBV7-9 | CASGPKRWGTYGYTF
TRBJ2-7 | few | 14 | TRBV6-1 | CASSDSGGPYEQYF
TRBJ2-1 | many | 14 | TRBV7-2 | CASSLEILLNAQFF
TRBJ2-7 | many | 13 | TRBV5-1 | CASKSDRSYEQYF
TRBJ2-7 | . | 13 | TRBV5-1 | CASSYFRDYEQYF
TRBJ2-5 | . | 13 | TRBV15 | CATTQTGEETQYF
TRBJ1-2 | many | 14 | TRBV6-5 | CASSSTGGNYGYTF
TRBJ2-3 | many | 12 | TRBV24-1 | CATSDYKDTQYF
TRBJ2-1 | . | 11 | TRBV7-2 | CASSLVAGQFF
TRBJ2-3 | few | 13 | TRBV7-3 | CASTRGGSDTQYF
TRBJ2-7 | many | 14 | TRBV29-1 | CSVVMTGVAYEQYF
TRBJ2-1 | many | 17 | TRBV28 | CASSSPATSGRADEQFF
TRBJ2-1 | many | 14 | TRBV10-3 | CAITRDPTYNEQFF
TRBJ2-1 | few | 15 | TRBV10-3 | CAISESGSSYNEQFF
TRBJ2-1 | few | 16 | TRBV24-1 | CATSDLGGSSYNEQFF
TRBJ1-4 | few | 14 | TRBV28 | CASSPGWNNEKLFF
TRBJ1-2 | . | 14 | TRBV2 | CASSERQANYGYTF
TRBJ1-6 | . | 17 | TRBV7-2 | CASSPEMRGTGDSPLHF
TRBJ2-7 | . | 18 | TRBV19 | CASSIFLTGTGFSYEQYF